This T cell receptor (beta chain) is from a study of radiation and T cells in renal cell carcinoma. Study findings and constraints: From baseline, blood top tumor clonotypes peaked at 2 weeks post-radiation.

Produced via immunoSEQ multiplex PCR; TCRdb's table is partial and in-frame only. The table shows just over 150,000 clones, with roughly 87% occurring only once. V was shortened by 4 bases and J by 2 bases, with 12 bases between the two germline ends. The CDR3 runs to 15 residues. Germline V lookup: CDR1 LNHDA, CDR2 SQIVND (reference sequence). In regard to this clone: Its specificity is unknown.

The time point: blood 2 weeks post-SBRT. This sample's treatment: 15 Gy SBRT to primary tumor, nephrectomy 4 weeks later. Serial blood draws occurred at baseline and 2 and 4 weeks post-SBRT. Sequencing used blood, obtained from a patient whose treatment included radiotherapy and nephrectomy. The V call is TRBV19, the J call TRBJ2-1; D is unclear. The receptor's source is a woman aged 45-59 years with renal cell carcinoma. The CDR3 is CASSNSDEAYNEQFF. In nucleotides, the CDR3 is TGTGCCAGTAGTAATAGTGACGAAGCCTACAATGAGCAGTTCTTC. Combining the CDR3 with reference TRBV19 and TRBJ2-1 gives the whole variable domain DGGITQSPKYLFRKEGQNVTLSCEQNLNHDAMYWYRQDPGQGLRLIYYSQIVNDFQKGDIAEGYSVSREKKESFPLTVTSAQKNPTAFYLCASSNSDEAYNEQFFGPGTRLTVL.